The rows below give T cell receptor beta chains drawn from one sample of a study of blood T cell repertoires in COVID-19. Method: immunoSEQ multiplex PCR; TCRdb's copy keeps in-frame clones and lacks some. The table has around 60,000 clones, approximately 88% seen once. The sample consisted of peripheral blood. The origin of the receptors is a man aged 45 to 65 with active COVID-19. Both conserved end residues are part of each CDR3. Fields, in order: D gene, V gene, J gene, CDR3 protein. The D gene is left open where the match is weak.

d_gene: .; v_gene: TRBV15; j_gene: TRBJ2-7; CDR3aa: CATSRDGAGAYEQYF
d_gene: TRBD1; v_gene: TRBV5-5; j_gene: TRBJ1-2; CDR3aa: CASSNGYRDSRDGYTF
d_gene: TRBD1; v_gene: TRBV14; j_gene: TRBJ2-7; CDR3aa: CASSHRVLGGLEQYF
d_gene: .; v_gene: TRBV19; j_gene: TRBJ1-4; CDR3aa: CASSIVLVFEGNSEKLFF
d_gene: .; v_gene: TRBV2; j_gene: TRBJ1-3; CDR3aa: CASSEAPLRSGNTIYF
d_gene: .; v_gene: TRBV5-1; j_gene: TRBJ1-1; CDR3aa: CASSLVGTEAFF
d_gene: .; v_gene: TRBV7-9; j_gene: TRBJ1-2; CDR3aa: CASSFTGTKDYTF
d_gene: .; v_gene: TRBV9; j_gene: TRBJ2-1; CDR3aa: CASSAPGFTLDEQFF
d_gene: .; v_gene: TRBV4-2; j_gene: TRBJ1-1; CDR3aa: CASSQGDRRTEAFF
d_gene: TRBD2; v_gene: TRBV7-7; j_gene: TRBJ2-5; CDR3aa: CASSLGGSGVGETQYF
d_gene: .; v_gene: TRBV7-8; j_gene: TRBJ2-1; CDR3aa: CASSSRTRVLSNEQFF
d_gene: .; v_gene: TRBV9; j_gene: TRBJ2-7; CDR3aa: CASSRLGAPNEQYF
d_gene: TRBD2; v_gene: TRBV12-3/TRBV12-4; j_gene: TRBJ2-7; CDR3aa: CASRAAAGGLQYF
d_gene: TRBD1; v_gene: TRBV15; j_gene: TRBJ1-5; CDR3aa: CATRKGQLMNQPQHF
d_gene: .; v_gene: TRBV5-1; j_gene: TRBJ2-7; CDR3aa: CASSLVEGETGYF
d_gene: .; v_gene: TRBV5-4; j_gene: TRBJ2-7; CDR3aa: CASSLARLVQGVGTYEQYF
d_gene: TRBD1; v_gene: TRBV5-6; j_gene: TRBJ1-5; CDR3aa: CASSLDRGQPQHF
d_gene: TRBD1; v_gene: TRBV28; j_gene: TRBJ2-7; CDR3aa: CASSGQGYSYEQYF
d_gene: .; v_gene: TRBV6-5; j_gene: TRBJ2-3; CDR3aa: CASLPRVPTDTQYF
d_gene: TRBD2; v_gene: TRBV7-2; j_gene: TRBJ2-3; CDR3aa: CASSSSGGPGDTQYF
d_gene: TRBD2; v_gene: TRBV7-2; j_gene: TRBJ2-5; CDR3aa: CASSKFQRGLGRETQYF
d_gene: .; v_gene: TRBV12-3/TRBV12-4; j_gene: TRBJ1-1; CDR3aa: CASSLLEAFF
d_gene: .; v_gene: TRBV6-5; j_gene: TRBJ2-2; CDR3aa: CASKTELNTGELFF
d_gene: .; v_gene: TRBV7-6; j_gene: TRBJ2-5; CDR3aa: CASSSGWGTQYF
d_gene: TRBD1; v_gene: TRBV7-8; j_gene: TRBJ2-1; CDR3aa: CASRPGQGANEQFF
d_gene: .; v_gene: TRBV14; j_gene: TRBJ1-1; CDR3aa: CASSQDRELEAFF
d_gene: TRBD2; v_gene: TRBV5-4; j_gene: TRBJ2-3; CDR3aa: CASRLAGGRTSTDTQYF
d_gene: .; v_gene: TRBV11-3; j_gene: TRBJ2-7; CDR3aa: CASSFSGSYEQYF
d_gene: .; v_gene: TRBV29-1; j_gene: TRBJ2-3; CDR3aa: CSTDISTDTQYF
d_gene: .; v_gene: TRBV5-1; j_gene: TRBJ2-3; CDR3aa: CASSLWRSTDTQYF
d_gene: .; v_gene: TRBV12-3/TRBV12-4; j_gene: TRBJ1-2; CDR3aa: CASSTKFGYTF
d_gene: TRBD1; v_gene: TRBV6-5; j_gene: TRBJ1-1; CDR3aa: CASSSRGQGSVEAFF
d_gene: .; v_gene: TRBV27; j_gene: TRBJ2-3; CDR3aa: CASSSGDRSASTDTQYF
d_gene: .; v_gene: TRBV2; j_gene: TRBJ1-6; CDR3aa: CASAVESGYNSPLHF
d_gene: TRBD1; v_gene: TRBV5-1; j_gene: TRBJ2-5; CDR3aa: CASSPGQPQETQYF
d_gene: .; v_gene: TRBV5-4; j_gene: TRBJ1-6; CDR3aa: CASSLGAAVLNSPLHF
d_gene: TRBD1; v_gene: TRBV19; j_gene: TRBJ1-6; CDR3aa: CASRPGQNNSPLHF
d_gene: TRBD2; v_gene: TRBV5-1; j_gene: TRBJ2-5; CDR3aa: CASRPTSGVETQYF
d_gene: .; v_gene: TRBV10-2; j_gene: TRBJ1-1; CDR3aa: CASRKQGEAFF
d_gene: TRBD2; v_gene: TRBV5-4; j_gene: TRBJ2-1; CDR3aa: CASSSGTSGNNEQFF
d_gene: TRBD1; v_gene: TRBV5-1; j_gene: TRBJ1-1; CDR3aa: CASSFGGTASNTEAFF
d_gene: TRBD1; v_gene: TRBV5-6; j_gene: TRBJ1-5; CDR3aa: CASSRTGGSQPQHF
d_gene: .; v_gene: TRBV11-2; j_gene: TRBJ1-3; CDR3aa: CASSPSGNTIYF
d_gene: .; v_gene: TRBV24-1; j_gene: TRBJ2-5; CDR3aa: CATSDSSVDKGGLETQYF
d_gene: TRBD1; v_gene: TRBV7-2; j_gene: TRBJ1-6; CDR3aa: CASSSGPGQGESPLHF
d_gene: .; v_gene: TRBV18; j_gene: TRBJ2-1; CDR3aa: CASSPPAGGALWDEQFF
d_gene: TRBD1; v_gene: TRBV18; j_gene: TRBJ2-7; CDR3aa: CASSAFGQGVYEQYF
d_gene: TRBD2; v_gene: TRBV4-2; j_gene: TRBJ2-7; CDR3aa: CASSQDRSGGTYEQYF
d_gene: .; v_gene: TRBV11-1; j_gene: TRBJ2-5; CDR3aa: CASSPRAQETQYF
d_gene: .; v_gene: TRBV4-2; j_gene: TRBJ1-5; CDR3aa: CASSQDGAGVQPQHF
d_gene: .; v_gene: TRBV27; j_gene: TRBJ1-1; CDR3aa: CASSLSRVGGIRTFSNTEAFF
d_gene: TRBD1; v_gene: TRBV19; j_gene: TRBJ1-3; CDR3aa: CASSGQEMAGNTIYF
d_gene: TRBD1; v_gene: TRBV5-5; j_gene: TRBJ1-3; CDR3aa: CASSPWDSSGNTIYF